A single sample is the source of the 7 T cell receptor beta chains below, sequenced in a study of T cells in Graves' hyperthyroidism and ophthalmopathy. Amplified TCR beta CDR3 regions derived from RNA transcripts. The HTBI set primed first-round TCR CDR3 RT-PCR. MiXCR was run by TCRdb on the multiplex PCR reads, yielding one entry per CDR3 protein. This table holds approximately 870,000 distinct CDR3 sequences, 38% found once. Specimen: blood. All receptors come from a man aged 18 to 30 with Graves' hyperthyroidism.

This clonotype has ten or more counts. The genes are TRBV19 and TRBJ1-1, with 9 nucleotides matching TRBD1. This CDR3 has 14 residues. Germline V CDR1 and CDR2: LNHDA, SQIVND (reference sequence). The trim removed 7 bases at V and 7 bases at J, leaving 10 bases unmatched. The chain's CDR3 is CASMRRQGDIEAFF. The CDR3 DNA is TGTGCCAGTATGAGGAGACAGGGGGATATTGAAGCTTTCTTT.

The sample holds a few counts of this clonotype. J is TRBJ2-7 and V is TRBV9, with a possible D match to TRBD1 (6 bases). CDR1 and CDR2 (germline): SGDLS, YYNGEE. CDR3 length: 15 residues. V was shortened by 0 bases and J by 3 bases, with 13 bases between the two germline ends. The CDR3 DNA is TGTGCCAGCAGCGTAGTGTCACGGACAGTCTACGAGCAGTACTTC. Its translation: CASSVVSRTVYEQYF.

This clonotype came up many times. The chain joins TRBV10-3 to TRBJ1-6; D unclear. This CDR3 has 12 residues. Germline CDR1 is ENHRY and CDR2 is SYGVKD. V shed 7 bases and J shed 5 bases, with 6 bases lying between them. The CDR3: CAITDNNSPLHF. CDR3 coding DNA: TGTGCCATCACCGACAATAATTCACCCCTCCACTTT.

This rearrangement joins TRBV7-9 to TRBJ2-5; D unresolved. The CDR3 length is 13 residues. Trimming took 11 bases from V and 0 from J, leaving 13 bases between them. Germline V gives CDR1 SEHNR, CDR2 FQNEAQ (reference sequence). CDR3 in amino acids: CAASTGYQETQYF. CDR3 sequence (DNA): TGTGCCGCGTCTACTGGTTACCAAGAGACCCAGTACTTC.

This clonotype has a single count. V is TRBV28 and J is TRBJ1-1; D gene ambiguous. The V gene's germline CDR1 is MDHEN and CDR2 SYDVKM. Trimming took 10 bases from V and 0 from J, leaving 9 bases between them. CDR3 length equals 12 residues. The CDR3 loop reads CAISLVNTEAFF. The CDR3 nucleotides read TGTGCCATCAGCCTTGTGAACACTGAAGCTTTCTTT. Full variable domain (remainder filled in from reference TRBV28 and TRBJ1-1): DVKVTQSSRYLVKRTGEKVFLECVQDMDHENMFWYRQDPGLGLRLIYFSYDVKMKEKGDIPEGYSVSREKKERFSLILESASTNQTSMYLCAISLVNTEAFFGQGTRLTVV.

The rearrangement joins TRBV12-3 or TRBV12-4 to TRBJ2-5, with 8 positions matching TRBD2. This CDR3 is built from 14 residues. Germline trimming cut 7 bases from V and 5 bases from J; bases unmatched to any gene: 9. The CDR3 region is CASTESSGGETQYF. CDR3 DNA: TGTGCCAGCACCGAATCGTCGGGGGGGGAGACCCAGTACTTC.

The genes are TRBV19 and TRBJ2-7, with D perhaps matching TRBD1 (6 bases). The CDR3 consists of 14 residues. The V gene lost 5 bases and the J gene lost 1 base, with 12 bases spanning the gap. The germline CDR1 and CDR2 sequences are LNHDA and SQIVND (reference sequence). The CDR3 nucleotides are TGTGCCAGTAGTCGCCAGGGGATATCCTACGAGCAGTACTTC. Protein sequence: CASSRQGISYEQYF.